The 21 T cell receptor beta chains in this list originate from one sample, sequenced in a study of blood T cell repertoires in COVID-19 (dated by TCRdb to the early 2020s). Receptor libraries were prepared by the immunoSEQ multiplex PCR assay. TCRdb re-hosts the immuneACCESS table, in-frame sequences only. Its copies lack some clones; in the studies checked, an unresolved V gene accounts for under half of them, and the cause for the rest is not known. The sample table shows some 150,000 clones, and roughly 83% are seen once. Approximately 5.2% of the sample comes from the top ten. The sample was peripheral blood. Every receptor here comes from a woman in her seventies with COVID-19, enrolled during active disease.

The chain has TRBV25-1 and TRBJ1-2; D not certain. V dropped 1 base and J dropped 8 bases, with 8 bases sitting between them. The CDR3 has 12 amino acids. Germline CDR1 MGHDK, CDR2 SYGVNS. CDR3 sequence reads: CASSESGRGYTF. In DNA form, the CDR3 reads TGTGCCAGCAGTGAATCAGGCCGGGGCTACACCTTC.

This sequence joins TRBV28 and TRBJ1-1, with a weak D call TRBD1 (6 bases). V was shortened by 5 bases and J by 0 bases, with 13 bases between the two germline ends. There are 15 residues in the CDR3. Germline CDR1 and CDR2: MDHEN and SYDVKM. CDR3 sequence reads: CASSPPDSLNTEAFF. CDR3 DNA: TGTGCCAGCAGTCCACCGGACAGCTTGAACACTGAAGCTTTCTTT.

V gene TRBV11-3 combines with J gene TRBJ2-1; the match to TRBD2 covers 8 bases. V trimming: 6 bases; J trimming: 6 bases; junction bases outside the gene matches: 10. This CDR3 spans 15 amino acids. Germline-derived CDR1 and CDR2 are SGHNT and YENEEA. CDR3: CASSPAGAPGNEQFF. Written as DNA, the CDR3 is TGTGCCAGCAGTCCAGCGGGGGCCCCGGGCAATGAGCAGTTCTTC. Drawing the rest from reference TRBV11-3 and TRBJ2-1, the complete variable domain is EAGVVQSPRYKIIEKKQPVAFWCNPISGHNTLYWYLQNLGQGPELLIRYENEEAVDDSQLPKDRFSAERLKGVDSTLKIQPAELGDSAVYLCASSPAGAPGNEQFFGPGTRLTVL.

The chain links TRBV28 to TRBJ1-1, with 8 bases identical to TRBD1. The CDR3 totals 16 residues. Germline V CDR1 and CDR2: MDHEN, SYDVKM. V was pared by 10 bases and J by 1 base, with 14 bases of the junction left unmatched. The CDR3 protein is CATVSDREVRNTEAFF. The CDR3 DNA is TGTGCCACCGTCTCGGACAGGGAGGTCAGGAACACTGAAGCTTTCTTT.

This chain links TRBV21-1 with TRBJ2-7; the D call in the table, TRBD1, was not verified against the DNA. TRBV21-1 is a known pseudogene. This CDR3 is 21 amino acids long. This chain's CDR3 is CASSKALSSQGDRRNPYEQYF. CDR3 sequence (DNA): TGTGCCAGCAGCAAAGCGCTTTCTAGTCAGGGGGACAGGAGGAATCCCTACGAGCAGTACTTC.

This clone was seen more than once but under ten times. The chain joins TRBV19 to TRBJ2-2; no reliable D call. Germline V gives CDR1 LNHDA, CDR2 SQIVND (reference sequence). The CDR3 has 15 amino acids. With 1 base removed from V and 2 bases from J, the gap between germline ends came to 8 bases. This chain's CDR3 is CASSIGARNTGELFF. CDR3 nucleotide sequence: TGTGCCAGTAGTATAGGGGCCCGTAACACCGGGGAGCTGTTTTTT.

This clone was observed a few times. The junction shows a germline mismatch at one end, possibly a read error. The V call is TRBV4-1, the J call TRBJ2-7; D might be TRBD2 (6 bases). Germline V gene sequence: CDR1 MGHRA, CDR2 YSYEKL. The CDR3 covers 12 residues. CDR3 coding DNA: TGCGCCAGCAGCCAAGATGGGCTAGCGTACAACTTC. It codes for CASSQDGLAYNF.

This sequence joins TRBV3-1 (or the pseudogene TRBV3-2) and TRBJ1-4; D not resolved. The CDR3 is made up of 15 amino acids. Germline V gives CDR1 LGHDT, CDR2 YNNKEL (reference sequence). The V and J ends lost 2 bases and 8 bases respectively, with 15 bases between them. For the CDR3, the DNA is TGTGCCAGCAGCCAACCGTCGTTGGTGGAGGAAAAACTGTTTTTT. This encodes CASSQPSLVEEKLFF.

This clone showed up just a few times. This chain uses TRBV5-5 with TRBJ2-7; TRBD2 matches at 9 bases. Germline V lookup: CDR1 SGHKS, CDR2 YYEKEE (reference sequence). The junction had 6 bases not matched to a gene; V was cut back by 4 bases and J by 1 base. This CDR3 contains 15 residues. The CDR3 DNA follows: TGTGCCAGCAGCCGAGAAACTAGCGGGTCCTACGAGCAGTACTTC. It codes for CASSRETSGSYEQYF.

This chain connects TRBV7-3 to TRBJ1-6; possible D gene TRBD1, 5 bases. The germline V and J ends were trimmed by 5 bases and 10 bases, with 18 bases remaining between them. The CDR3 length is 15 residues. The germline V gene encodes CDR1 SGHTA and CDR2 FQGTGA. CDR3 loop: CASSPQGGRLSPLHF. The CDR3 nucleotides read TGTGCCAGCAGCCCCCAGGGAGGACGGCTGTCACCCCTCCACTTT.

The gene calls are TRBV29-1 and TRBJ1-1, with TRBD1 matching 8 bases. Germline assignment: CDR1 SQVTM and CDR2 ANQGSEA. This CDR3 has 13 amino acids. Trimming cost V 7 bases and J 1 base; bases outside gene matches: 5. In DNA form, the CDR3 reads TGCAGCGGTTCGGACAGGGCGAACACTGAAGCTTTCTTT. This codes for CSGSDRANTEAFF. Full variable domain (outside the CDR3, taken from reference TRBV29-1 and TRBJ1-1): SAVISQKPSRDICQRGTSLTIQCQVDSQVTMMFWYRQQPGQSLTLIATANQGSEATYESGFVIDKFPISRPNLTFSTLTVSNMSPEDSSIYLCSGSDRANTEAFFGQGTRLTVV.

The CDR3 spells CASSPGGGVRGTEAFF. CDR3 bases: TGTGCCAGCAGCCCGGGGGGTGGAGTAAGAGGCACTGAAGCTTTCTTT. J is TRBJ1-1 and V is TRBV5-4; TRBD1 is a possible D gene (5 bases). Trimming left V 4 bases short and J 4 bases short, with 20 bases between. The germline CDR1 and CDR2 sequences are SGHNT and YYREEE (reference sequence). This CDR3 comprises 16 residues.

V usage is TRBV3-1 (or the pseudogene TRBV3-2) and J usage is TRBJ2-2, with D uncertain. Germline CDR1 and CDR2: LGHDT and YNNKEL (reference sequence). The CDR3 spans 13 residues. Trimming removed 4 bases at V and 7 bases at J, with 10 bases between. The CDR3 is CASSPFGGGELFF. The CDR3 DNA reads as TGTGCCAGCAGCCCCTTCGGTGGCGGGGAGCTGTTTTTT.

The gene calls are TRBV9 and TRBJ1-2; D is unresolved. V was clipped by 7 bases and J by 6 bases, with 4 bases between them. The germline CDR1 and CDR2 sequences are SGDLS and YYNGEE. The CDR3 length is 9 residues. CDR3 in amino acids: CASGDGYTF. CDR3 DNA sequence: TGTGCCAGCGGAGATGGCTACACCTTC.

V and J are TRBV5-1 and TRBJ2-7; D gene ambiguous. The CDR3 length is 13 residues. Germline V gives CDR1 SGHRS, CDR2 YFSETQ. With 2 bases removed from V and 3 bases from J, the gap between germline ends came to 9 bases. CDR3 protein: CASSLENSYEQYF. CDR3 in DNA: TGCGCCAGCAGCTTAGAGAACAGCTACGAGCAGTACTTC.

The CDR3 is CASSQDETTQETQYF. In DNA, the CDR3 is TGCGCCAGCAGCCAAGATGAAACTACCCAAGAGACCCAGTACTTC. The chain has TRBV4-3 and TRBJ2-5; D remains ambiguous. Germline V gene lookup returns CDR1 LGHNA and CDR2 YSLEER. V lost 0 bases and J lost 1, with 9 bases in between. This CDR3 spans 15 amino acids.

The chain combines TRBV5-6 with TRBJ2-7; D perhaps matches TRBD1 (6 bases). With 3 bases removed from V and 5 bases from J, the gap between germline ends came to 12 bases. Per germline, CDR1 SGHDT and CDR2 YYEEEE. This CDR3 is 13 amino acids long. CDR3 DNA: TGTGCCAGCAGCTCATACAGGGTTCACGAGCAGTACTTC. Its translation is CASSSYRVHEQYF.

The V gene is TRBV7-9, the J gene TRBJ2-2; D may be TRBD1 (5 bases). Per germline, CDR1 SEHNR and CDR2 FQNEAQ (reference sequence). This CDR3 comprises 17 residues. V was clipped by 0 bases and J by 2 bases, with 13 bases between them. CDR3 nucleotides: TGTGCCAGCAGCTTAGCGCTGGGGCTAGAAAACACCGGGGAGCTGTTTTTT. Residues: CASSLALGLENTGELFF.

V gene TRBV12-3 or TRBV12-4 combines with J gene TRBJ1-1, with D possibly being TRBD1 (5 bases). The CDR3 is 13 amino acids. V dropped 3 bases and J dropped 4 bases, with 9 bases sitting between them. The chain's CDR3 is CASSFRGGTEAFF. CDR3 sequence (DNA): TGTGCCAGCAGTTTCCGGGGGGGCACTGAAGCTTTCTTT.

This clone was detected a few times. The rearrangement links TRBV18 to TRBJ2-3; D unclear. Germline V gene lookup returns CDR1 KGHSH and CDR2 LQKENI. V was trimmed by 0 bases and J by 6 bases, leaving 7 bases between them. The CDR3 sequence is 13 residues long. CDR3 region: CASSPPSSDTQYF. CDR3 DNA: TGTGCCAGCTCACCACCTAGTTCGGATACGCAGTATTTT.

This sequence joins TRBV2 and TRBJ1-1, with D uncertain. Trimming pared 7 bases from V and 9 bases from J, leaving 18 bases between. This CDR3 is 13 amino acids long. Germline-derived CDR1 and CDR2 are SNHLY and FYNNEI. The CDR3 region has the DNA TGTGCCAGCATTGGGAGAGACCGGAATCAAGCTTTCTTT. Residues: CASIGRDRNQAFF.